One TCR beta chain is described in this entry. The CDR3 spans 14 residues. V was trimmed by 5 bases and J by 0 bases, leaving 8 bases between them. The germline V gene encodes CDR1 MNHEY and CDR2 SVGEGT. Participants were aged roughly 18 to 100 years from roughly 26 US areas. Assignment of participants to cohorts was predicated upon participant-reported clinical history. The entry originates in a study of blood T cell repertoires in COVID-19. Study at large: Sites in the United States, Italy and Spain provided acute and convalescent COVID-19 samples. T cells, B-cell-depleted T cells, or PBMCs supplied cDNA or gDNA.

Sequencing was performed with immunoSEQ multiplex PCR; in TCRdb, only in-frame clones are kept and a portion is missing. The data contain about 270,000 clones, around 93% of them singletons. The sample comprised PBMCs or T cells enriched from blood (not recorded which). The clonotype comes from a man aged 35-49 years who had been exposed to COVID-19. The rearrangement links TRBV6-2 or TRBV6-3 to TRBJ1-3, with a weak D call TRBD1 (6 bases). The CDR3 region has the DNA TGTGCCAGCAGTCACAGGGTCTCTGGAAACACCATATATTTT. It specifies CASSHRVSGNTIYF.